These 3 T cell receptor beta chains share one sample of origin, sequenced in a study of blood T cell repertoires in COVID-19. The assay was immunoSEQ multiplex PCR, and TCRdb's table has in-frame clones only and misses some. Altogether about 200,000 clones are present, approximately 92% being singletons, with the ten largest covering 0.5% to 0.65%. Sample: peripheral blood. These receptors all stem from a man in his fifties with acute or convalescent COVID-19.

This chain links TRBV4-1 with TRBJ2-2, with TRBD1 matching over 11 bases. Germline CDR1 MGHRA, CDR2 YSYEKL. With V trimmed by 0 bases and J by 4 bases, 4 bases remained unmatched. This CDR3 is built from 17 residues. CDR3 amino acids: CASSQEGQGVGTGELFF. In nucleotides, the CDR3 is TGCGCCAGCAGCCAAGAGGGACAGGGGGTCGGCACCGGGGAGCTGTTTTTT.

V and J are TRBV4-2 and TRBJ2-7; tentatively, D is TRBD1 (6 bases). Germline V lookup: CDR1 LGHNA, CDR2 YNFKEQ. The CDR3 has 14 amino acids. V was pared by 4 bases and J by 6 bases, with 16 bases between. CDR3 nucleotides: TGTGCCAGCAGCCTGAAGACAGGTTTCGGCGAGCAGTACTTC. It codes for CASSLKTGFGEQYF.

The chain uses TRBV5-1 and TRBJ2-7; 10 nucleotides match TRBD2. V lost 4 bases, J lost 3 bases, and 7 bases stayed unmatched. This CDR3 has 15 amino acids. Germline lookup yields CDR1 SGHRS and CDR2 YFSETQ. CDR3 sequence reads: CASSLGVAGGYEQYF. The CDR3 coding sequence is TGCGCCAGCAGCCTCGGGGTAGCGGGAGGCTACGAGCAGTACTTC.